What follows are 13 T cell receptor beta chains derived from one specimen sequenced in a study of blood T cell repertoires in COVID-19. Sequencing used immunoSEQ multiplex PCR; TCRdb keeps in-frame clones, though not all of them. The data contain around 180,000 clones, roughly nine tenths of them singletons. Sequencing input: peripheral blood. The receptor source for this set is an older man with active or convalescent COVID-19.

The CDR3 loop reads CASSRTSSYEQYF. CDR3 coding DNA: TGTGCCAGCTCACGGACTAGCTCCTACGAGCAGTACTTC. The V gene is TRBV18, the J gene TRBJ2-7; TRBD2 agrees at 7 bases. Losses at the gene ends were 4 bases for V and 0 bases for J; bases not matched to a gene: 0. The CDR3 has 13 residues. Germline V gene lookup returns CDR1 KGHSH and CDR2 LQKENI.

Concerning this clone itself: At one boundary the junction diverges from the germline segment, which might be a read error. The chain joins TRBV2 to TRBJ1-1; no firm D call. Per the germline V gene, CDR1 is SNHLY and CDR2 is FYNNEI. The CDR3 length is 14 residues. The CDR3 protein is CASKQEVLNAEAFF. The CDR3 region has the DNA TGTGCCAGCAAGCAGGAGGTCTTGAACGCTGAAGCTTTCTTT.

This rearrangement joins TRBV6-6 to TRBJ1-5; no reliable D call. The CDR3 has 15 residues. Trimming stripped 0 bases from V and 1 base from J, with 7 bases between. Germline V gene sequence: CDR1 MNHNY, CDR2 SVGAGI (reference sequence). CDR3 nucleotides: TGTGCCAGCAGTTACTCGAAACGGAGCAATCAGCCCCAGCATTTT. Its protein is CASSYSKRSNQPQHF.

This clone was counted between two and nine times. V usage is TRBV3-1 (or the pseudogene TRBV3-2) and J usage is TRBJ1-4; TRBD1 matches at 8 bases. Germline V gives CDR1 LGHDT, CDR2 YNNKEL (reference sequence). The ends lost 6 bases at V and 4 bases at J; junction bases unmatched: 1. The CDR3 has 13 amino acids. The CDR3 region is CASSDRGNEKLFF. The CDR3 region has the DNA TGTGCCAGCAGTGACAGGGGTAATGAAAAACTGTTTTTT.

CDR3 sequence reads: CASSAGQGSTEAFF. CDR3 in DNA: TGCGCCAGCAGCGCGGGACAGGGATCAACTGAAGCTTTCTTT. The chain combines TRBV5-1 with TRBJ1-1, with TRBD1 identical over 9 bases. Trimming took 4 bases from V and 5 from J; bases not matched to a gene: 6. This CDR3 has 14 amino acids. From germline, CDR1 is SGHRS and CDR2 YFSETQ. The full variable domain, its missing parts supplied by reference TRBV5-1 and TRBJ1-1, is KAGVTQTPRYLIKTRGQQVTLSCSPISGHRSVSWYQQTPGQGLQFLFEYFSETQRNKGNFPGRFSGRQFSNSRSEMNVSTLELGDSALYLCASSAGQGSTEAFFGQGTRLTVV.

There are a few counts of this clone. The genes are TRBV18 and TRBJ1-2; 8 bases agree with TRBD1. Unmatched junction bases numbered 7, after V lost 3 bases and J lost 7 bases. Looked up from germline, CDR1 is KGHSH and CDR2 is LQKENI. CDR3 length: 14 amino acids. The chain's CDR3 is CASSPGQGLGGYTF. CDR3 nucleotide sequence: TGTGCCAGCTCACCCGGACAGGGATTAGGTGGCTACACCTTC.

The rearrangement uses TRBV6-5 and TRBJ2-1, with no clear D. The CDR3 totals 13 residues. Germline values: CDR1 MNHEY, CDR2 SVGAGI. Trimming stripped 4 bases from V and 4 bases from J, with 8 bases between. CDR3 protein: CASSLPGYNEQFF. CDR3 DNA: TGTGCCAGCAGTTTACCCGGTTACAATGAGCAGTTCTTC.

The chain links TRBV5-1 to TRBJ2-7, with D possibly TRBD2 on 5 matching bases. Between the trimmed V and J ends, which lost 2 bases and 0 bases, there was a span of 9 bases. Germline-derived CDR1 and CDR2 are SGHRS and YFSETQ. The CDR3 extends over 14 amino acids. The CDR3 reads CASSFGLSSYEQYF. CDR3 nucleotides: TGCGCCAGCAGCTTCGGACTGTCCTCCTACGAGCAGTACTTC.

The chain employs TRBV6-5 and TRBJ1-1; D uncertain. Germline V gene lookup returns CDR1 MNHEY and CDR2 SVGAGI. V was shortened by 0 bases and J by 0 bases, with 11 bases between the two germline ends. This CDR3 is 16 amino acids long. CDR3 nucleotide sequence: TGTGCCAGCAGTTACTCGTTTTGGCAGGTGAACACTGAAGCTTTCTTT. Encoded protein: CASSYSFWQVNTEAFF.

This chain uses TRBV27 with TRBJ2-2; TRBD1 might be the D (6 bases). The V gene's germline CDR1 is MNHEY and CDR2 SMNVEV (reference sequence). There are 15 residues in the CDR3. Deletions cut 3 bases from V and 1 base from J, with 9 bases between. CDR3 amino acids: CASSLEQGNTGELFF. As DNA, the CDR3 is TGTGCCAGCAGTTTGGAACAGGGGAACACCGGGGAGCTGTTTTTT.

The rearrangement uses TRBV28 and TRBJ1-3; 8 bases line up with TRBD1. V was clipped by 5 bases and J by 4 bases; unmatched bases: 7. CDR1 is MDHEN and CDR2 is SYDVKM in the germline V gene. The CDR3 is 15 amino acids. The CDR3 sequence: CASSTPGDRGNTIYF. CDR3 bases: TGTGCCAGCAGTACCCCCGGGGACAGGGGAAACACCATATATTTT.

The chain combines TRBV5-4 with TRBJ1-2; 8 bases map to TRBD1. The J segment lost 3 bases and the V segment lost 2 bases, leaving 3 bases of the junction unmatched. The CDR3 consists of 14 residues. The germline V gene has CDR1 SGHNT and CDR2 YYREEE (reference sequence). CDR3 DNA: TGTGCCAGCAGCTTCAACAGGGGGGACTATGGCTACACCTTC. Protein: CASSFNRGDYGYTF.

This clone was observed a single time. The CDR3 loop is CAWSGQAPPKLFF. The CDR3 bases are TGTGCCTGGAGTGGACAGGCCCCGCCAAAACTGTTTTTT. The chain uses TRBV30 and TRBJ1-4; tentatively, D is TRBD1 (6 bases). CDR1 GTSNPN and CDR2 SVGIG come from the germline V gene (reference sequence). The CDR3 runs 13 residues. Trimming stripped 1 base from V and 10 bases from J, with 13 bases between.